The 16 T cell receptor beta chains given below trace back to one sample, sequenced in a study of blood T cell repertoires in COVID-19. Profiling relied on immunoSEQ multiplex PCR, and the TCRdb table lists in-frame clones only, not all of them. The data contain 200,000 to 300,000 clones, more than 70% of them singletons. Input material: peripheral blood. The receptors were sampled from a man older than 75 with acute or convalescent COVID-19.

This clone was recorded once. The CDR3 DNA sequence: TGTGCCAGTATCTCCAAGGGGCAGTTTAATCAGCCCCAGCATTTT. Amino acid sequence: CASISKGQFNQPQHF. The chain recombines TRBV19 with TRBJ1-5; a possible D gene is TRBD1 (5 bases). This CDR3 spans 15 amino acids. Germline V lookup: CDR1 LNHDA, CDR2 SQIVND (reference sequence). Trimming removed 7 bases from V and 4 bases from J, with 17 bases in between.

The gene calls are TRBV5-1 and TRBJ2-7, with 8 bases identical to TRBD1. Looked up from germline, CDR1 is SGHRS and CDR2 is YFSETQ. This CDR3 has 14 residues. V lost 5 bases, J lost 3 bases, and 7 bases stayed unmatched. In DNA, the CDR3 is TGCGCCAGCAGACCAACAGGGGGTCTCTACGAGCAGTACTTC. Translated: CASRPTGGLYEQYF.

The V and J genes are TRBV5-1 and TRBJ2-6, with 7 bases fitting TRBD1. The CDR3 has 17 amino acids. Per germline, CDR1 SGHRS and CDR2 YFSETQ. The junction had 7 bases not matched to a gene; V was cut back by 4 bases and J by 0 bases. The CDR3 loop reads CASSPMTGTSGANVLTF. The DNA for the CDR3 is TGCGCCAGCAGCCCCATGACAGGGACCTCTGGGGCCAACGTCCTGACTTTC. Based on the CDR3 plus reference TRBV5-1 and TRBJ2-6, the full variable domain is KAGVTQTPRYLIKTRGQQVTLSCSPISGHRSVSWYQQTPGQGLQFLFEYFSETQRNKGNFPGRFSGRQFSNSRSEMNVSTLELGDSALYLCASSPMTGTSGANVLTFGAGSRLTVL.

Turning to this clone: The same CDR3 is also encoded by other DNA sequences in this sample. J is TRBJ1-1 and V is TRBV7-9, with D tentatively TRBD1 (6 bases). Germline-derived CDR1 and CDR2 are SEHNR and FQNEAQ (reference sequence). The V end lost 5 bases, the J end lost 0 bases, and 10 bases lay between the germline ends. This CDR3 has 14 residues. CDR3 loop: CASSLGQMNTEAFF. In DNA, the CDR3 is TGTGCCAGCAGCCTCGGACAGATGAACACTGAAGCTTTCTTT.

This clone was observed a handful of times. This chain connects TRBV3-1 (or the pseudogene TRBV3-2) to TRBJ1-1; 7 bases are a match to TRBD1. The CDR3 is made up of 14 amino acids. The J segment lost 2 bases and the V segment lost 6 bases, leaving 6 bases of the junction unmatched. Germline V lookup: CDR1 LGHDT, CDR2 YNNKEL (reference sequence). CDR3 in DNA: TGTGCCAGCAGTCCGGACAGGTTCAACACTGAAGCTTTCTTT. Amino acids: CASSPDRFNTEAFF.

The J gene is TRBJ2-5, the V gene TRBV5-6, with TRBD1 as a possible D gene (6 bases). The V and J ends lost 2 bases and 1 base respectively, with 9 bases between them. The CDR3 totals 14 residues. CDR1 is SGHDT and CDR2 is YYEEEE in the germline V gene. In DNA, the CDR3 is TGTGCCAGCAGCTTCCCAGGGGCCCAAGAGACCCAGTACTTC. Its translation is CASSFPGAQETQYF.

The rearrangement links TRBV27 to TRBJ2-2; D is uncertain. The CDR3 consists of 12 residues. CDR1 MNHEY and CDR2 SMNVEV come from the germline V gene (reference sequence). Trimming cost V 2 bases and J 7 bases, with 5 bases left between them. The CDR3 DNA reads as TGTGCCAGCAGTTTACTCTACGGGGAGCTGTTTTTT. Its protein product is CASSLLYGELFF.

The gene calls are TRBV18 and TRBJ2-1, with a possible D match to TRBD2 (5 bases). Per germline, CDR1 KGHSH and CDR2 LQKENI. Trimming pared 3 bases from V and 6 bases from J, leaving 12 bases between. This CDR3 is 14 amino acids long. The CDR3 region is CASSPQRRGNEQFF. The DNA of the CDR3 is TGTGCCAGCTCACCCCAGCGGAGAGGCAATGAGCAGTTCTTC.

The chain recombines TRBV10-2 with TRBJ1-6, with D tentatively TRBD1 (5 bases). This CDR3 is 16 amino acids long. V lost 5 bases and J lost 7, with 18 bases in between. Germline V CDR1 and CDR2: WSHSY, SAAADI. CDR3 nucleotide sequence: TGCGCCAGCAGTACCGCCCTTCGGACACAGAATTCACCCCTCCACTTT. Amino acids: CASSTALRTQNSPLHF.

The rearrangement joins TRBV7-2 to TRBJ2-7; D perhaps matches TRBD2 (6 bases). The V gene's germline CDR1 is SGHTA and CDR2 FQGNSA. The CDR3 length is 15 residues. Trimming shortened V by 1 base and J by 2 bases, and 12 bases separated the two germline ends. DNA of the CDR3: TGTGCCAGCAGCTTAGAGGGGACTGTACCCTACGAGCAGTACTTC. This encodes CASSLEGTVPYEQYF.

The rearrangement joins TRBV4-2 to TRBJ2-2, with D possibly matching TRBD2 (5 bases). V lost 0 bases and J 4 bases, leaving 15 bases between the germline ends. CDR1 is LGHNA, CDR2 YNFKEQ, per germline. The CDR3 is 17 amino acids. The CDR3 loop reads CASSQEPLGGGTGELFF. Written as DNA, the CDR3 is TGTGCCAGCAGCCAAGAACCCCTAGGAGGCGGCACCGGGGAGCTGTTTTTT.

The chain uses TRBV7-6 and TRBJ2-7, with D unresolved. The CDR3 has 15 amino acids. Germline V lookup: CDR1 SGHVS, CDR2 FNYEAQ. Trimming shortened V by 2 bases and J by 6 bases, and 17 bases separated the two germline ends. CDR3 residues: CASSLLSFTRAEQYF. The CDR3, as DNA: TGTGCCAGCAGCTTATTGTCCTTTACCCGCGCCGAGCAGTACTTC.

V is TRBV5-1 and J is TRBJ2-1; TRBD2 matches 7 bases. V trimming: 0 bases; J trimming: 7 bases; junction bases outside the gene matches: 10. Germline CDR1 SGHRS, CDR2 YFSETQ. The CDR3 length is 16 residues. The CDR3 sequence is CASSLEGRGGKNEQFF. The CDR3 nucleotides read TGCGCCAGCAGCTTGGAGGGCCGCGGGGGAAAGAATGAGCAGTTCTTC.

The chain couples TRBV2 to TRBJ1-2; TRBD1 aligns across 8 bases. The CDR3 contains 13 residues. Germline CDR1 reads SNHLY; CDR2 reads FYNNEI. V was pared by 5 bases and J by 3 bases, with 2 bases of the junction left unmatched. The CDR3 DNA is TGTGCCAGCAGTATGACAGGGGACTATGGCTACACCTTC. It translates to CASSMTGDYGYTF. Complete variable domain (other parts from reference TRBV2 and TRBJ1-2): EPEVTQTPSHQVTQMGQEVILRCVPISNHLYFYWYRQILGQKVEFLVSFYNNEISEKSEIFDDQFSVERPDGSNFTLKIRSTKLEDSAMYFCASSMTGDYGYTFGSGTRLTVV.

The chain employs TRBV5-4 and TRBJ1-1; 8 nucleotides align to TRBD1. V lost 4 bases and J lost 0; bases outside the gene matches: 5. CDR1 SGHNT and CDR2 YYREEE come from the germline V gene (reference sequence). This CDR3 is 15 amino acids long. CDR3 nucleotides: TGTGCCAGCAGCCCCGGACAGGGCTTGAACACTGAAGCTTTCTTT. Translating gives CASSPGQGLNTEAFF.

This chain links TRBV7-8 with TRBJ1-4; D gene unclear. The V end was cut by 6 bases, the J end by 8 bases, with 19 bases between. The CDR3 length is 15 residues. The V gene's germline CDR1 is SGHVS and CDR2 FQNEAQ. CDR3 coding DNA: TGTGCCAGCAGTCCCCGCACCTTACCTCGGGAAAAACTGTTTTTT. This encodes CASSPRTLPREKLFF.